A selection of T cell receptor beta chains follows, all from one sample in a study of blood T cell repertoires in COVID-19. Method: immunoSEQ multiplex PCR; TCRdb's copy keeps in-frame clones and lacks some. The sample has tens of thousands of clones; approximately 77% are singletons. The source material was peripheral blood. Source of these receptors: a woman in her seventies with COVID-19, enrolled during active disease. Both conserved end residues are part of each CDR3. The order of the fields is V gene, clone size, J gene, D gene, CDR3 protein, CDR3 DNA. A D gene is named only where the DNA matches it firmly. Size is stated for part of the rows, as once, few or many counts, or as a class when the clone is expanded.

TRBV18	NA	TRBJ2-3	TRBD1	CASSLDRGMDTQYF	TGTGCCAGCTCACTAGACAGGGGTATGGATACGCAGTATTTT
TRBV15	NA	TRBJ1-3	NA	CATSRDGRGNTIYF	TGTGCCACCAGCAGAGACGGTCGGGGAAACACCATATATTTT
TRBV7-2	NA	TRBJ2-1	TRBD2	CASSGGGSYNEQFF	TGTGCCAGCAGCGGGGGGGGATCCTACAATGAGCAGTTCTTC
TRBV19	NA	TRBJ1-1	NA	CASTPKNTEAFF	TGTGCCAGTACCCCTAAGAACACTGAAGCTTTCTTT
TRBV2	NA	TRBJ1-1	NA	CASSGVVSDTEAFF	TGTGCCAGCAGCGGGGTAGTGTCGGACACTGAAGCTTTCTTT
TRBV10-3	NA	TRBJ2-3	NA	CAISEMSVSDTQYF	TGTGCCATCAGTGAGATGAGCGTCTCAGATACGCAGTATTTT
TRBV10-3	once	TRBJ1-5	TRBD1	CAISEGTVYSNQPQHF	TGTGCCATCAGTGAGGGGACAGTCTATAGCAATCAGCCCCAGCATTTT
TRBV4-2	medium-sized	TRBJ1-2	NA	CASSQGDYGYTF	TGTGCCAGCAGCCAAGGCGACTATGGCTACACCTTC
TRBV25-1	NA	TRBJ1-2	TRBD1	CASSEDRGYGYTF	TGTGCCAGCAGTGAGGACAGGGGCTATGGCTACACCTTC
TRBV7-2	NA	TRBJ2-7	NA	CASSPFGLSGSYEQYF	TGTGCCAGCAGCCCCTTTGGCCTCTCTGGCTCCTACGAGCAGTACTTC
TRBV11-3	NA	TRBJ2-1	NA	CASSLEGHQEYNEQFF	TGTGCCAGCAGCTTAGAAGGACACCAAGAATACAATGAGCAGTTCTTC
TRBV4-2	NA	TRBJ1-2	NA	CASSRPGREGGYTF	TGTGCCAGCAGCCGACCCGGGAGAGAAGGTGGCTACACCTTC
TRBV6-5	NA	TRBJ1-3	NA	CASSYVLPSSGNTIYF	TGTGCCAGCAGTTACGTCCTTCCCAGCTCTGGAAACACCATATATTTT
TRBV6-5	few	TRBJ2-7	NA	CASSNRREQYF	TGTGCCAGCAGCAACAGGCGCGAGCAGTACTTC
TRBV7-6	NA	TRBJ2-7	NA	CASSLAKDSSYEQYF	TGTGCCAGCAGCTTAGCTAAAGACAGCTCCTACGAGCAGTACTTC
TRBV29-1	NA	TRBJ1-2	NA	CSAGGELYGYTF	TGCAGCGCCGGGGGGGAACTCTATGGCTACACCTTC
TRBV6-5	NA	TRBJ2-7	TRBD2	CASTPGGSSSYEQYF	TGTGCCAGCACCCCGGGGGGGAGCAGCTCCTACGAGCAGTACTTC
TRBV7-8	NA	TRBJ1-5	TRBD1	CASSSDRADQPQHF	TGTGCCAGCAGCTCCGACAGGGCTGATCAGCCCCAGCATTTT
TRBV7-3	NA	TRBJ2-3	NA	CASSLGLTPGTDTQYF	TGTGCCAGCAGCCTGGGACTGACCCCCGGCACAGATACGCAGTATTTT
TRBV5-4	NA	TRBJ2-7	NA	CASSQTDKVQYF	TGTGCCAGCAGCCAAACCGACAAGGTTCAGTACTTC
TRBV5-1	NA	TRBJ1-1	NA	CASSLGWAGNTEAFF	TGCGCCAGCAGCTTGGGGTGGGCCGGGAACACTGAAGCTTTCTTT
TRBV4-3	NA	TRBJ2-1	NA	CASSQGVSGDSYNEQFF	TGCGCCAGCAGCCAAGGGGTCAGCGGTGACTCCTACAATGAGCAGTTCTTC
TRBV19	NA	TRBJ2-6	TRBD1	CASSTRTGGPSGANVLTF	TGTGCCAGTAGTACCCGGACAGGGGGCCCCTCTGGGGCCAACGTCCTGACTTTC
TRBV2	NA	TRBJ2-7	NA	CASSSGVASYEQYF	TGTGCCAGCAGCTCCGGGGTAGCCTCCTACGAGCAGTACTTC
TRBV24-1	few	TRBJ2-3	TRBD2	CATSPGLAGGRADTQYF	TGTGCCACCAGCCCGGGACTAGCGGGAGGGAGGGCAGATACGCAGTATTTT
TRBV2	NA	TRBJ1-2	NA	CASSRQTNYGYTF	TGTGCCAGTAGCCGACAGACTAACTATGGCTACACCTTC
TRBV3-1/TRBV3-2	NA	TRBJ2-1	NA	CASSLRQNNEQFF	TGTGCCAGCAGCCTTCGACAGAACAATGAGCAGTTCTTC
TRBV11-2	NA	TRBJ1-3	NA	CASSLGQKIGNTIYF	TGTGCCAGCAGCTTAGGGCAGAAGATCGGGAACACCATATATTTT
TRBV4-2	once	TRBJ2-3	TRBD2	CASAGGPTDTQYF	TGTGCCAGCGCGGGGGGGCCCACAGATACGCAGTATTTT
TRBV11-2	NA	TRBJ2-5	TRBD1	CASSRRDRSSPETQYF	TGTGCCAGCAGCCGTCGGGACAGATCTTCACCAGAGACCCAGTACTTC
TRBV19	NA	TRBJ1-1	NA	CASSSVWGVTEAFF	TGTGCCAGTAGTTCTGTCTGGGGGGTCACTGAAGCTTTCTTT
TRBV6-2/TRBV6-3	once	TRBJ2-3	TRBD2	CASSLSGDSSTDTQYF	TGTGCCAGCAGCCTTAGCGGGGACTCTAGCACAGATACGCAGTATTTT
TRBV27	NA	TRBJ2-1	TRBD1	CASSPRQGVYNEQFF	TGTGCCAGCAGCCCCAGACAGGGCGTATACAATGAGCAGTTCTTC
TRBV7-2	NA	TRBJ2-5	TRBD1	CASSPRAGQGARGETQYF	TGTGCCAGCAGCCCCAGGGCGGGACAGGGGGCTAGGGGAGAGACCCAGTACTTC
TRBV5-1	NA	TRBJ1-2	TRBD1	CASSLQGVHGYTF	TGCGCCAGCAGCTTACAGGGGGTCCATGGCTACACCTTC
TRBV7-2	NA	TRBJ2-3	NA	CASSLVTDSTDTQYF	TGTGCCAGCAGCTTAGTGACGGACTCCACAGATACGCAGTATTTT
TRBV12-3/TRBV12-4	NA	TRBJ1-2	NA	CASTRANYGYTF	TGTGCCAGCACGAGGGCTAACTATGGCTACACCTTC
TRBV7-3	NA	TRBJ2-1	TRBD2	CASSTLRGGAGEQFF	TGTGCCAGCAGCACCCTCCGCGGGGGGGCGGGTGAGCAGTTCTTC
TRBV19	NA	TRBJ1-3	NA	CASRRTGTGVNTIYF	TGTGCCAGTAGACGAACCGGGACGGGAGTAAACACCATATATTTT
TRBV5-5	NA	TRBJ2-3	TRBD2	CASSFSGTSADTQYF	TGTGCCAGCAGCTTTTCAGGGACTAGCGCGGATACGCAGTATTTT
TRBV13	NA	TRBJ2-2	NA	CASRAGGPRNTGELFF	TGTGCCAGCAGAGCAGGAGGGCCGCGGAACACCGGGGAGCTGTTTTTT
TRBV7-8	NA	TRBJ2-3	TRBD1	CASSLDDRGDTQYF	TGTGCCAGCAGCTTAGATGACAGGGGGGATACGCAGTATTTT
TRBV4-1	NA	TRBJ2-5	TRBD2	CASSHGLAGPGETQYF	TGCGCCAGCAGCCATGGGTTAGCGGGTCCCGGAGAGACCCAGTACTTC
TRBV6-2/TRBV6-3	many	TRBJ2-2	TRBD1	CASSPRTGVIPNTGELFF	TGTGCCAGCAGTCCCCGGACAGGCGTTATTCCGAACACCGGGGAGCTGTTTTTT
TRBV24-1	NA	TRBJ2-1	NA	CATRQGPEQFF	TGTGCCACCAGACAGGGCCCTGAGCAGTTCTTC
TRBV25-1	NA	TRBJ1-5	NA	CASSEGTKSNQPQHF	TGTGCCAGCAGTGAAGGGACTAAGAGCAATCAGCCCCAGCATTTT
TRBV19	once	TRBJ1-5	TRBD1	CASRPNGQGLYSNQPQHF	TGTGCCAGTAGACCTAACGGACAGGGCCTTTATAGCAATCAGCCCCAGCATTTT
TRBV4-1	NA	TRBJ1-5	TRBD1	CASSQPTGARGSQPQHF	TGCGCCAGCAGCCAACCAACAGGGGCCCGGGGGAGCCAGCCCCAGCATTTT
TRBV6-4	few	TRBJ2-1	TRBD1	CASHAGTGVNEQFF	TGTGCCAGTCATGCCGGGACAGGGGTCAATGAGCAGTTCTTC
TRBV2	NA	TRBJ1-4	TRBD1	CASRPTGANEKLFF	TGTGCCAGCAGGCCGACAGGGGCTAATGAAAAACTGTTTTTT
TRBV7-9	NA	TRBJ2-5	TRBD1	CASSLVETGPQETQYF	TGTGCCAGCAGCTTAGTAGAGACAGGGCCTCAAGAGACCCAGTACTTC
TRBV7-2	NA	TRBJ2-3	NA	CASSLERSGRRSTDTQYF	TGTGCCAGCAGCTTAGAACGTTCGGGGAGGAGGAGCACAGATACGCAGTATTTT
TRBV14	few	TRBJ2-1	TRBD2	CASSPTSGGANEQFF	TGTGCCAGCAGCCCAACTAGCGGGGGGGCCAATGAGCAGTTCTTC
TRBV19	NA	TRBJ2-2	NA	CASKGELNTGELFF	TGTGCCAGCAAGGGGGAGTTAAACACCGGGGAGCTGTTTTTT